The entry below gives a single T cell receptor beta chain sequence along with its context. The sample belongs to a study of blood T cell repertoires in COVID-19. The overall study: COVID-19 samples collected from the United States, Italy and Spain covered acute and convalescent phases. Nucleic acid was either cDNA or gDNA, and it came from T cells, B-cell-depleted T cells, or PBMCs.

The CDR3 contains 15 residues. Trimming removed 1 base from V and 10 bases from J; junction bases left unmatched: 5. Looked up from germline, CDR1 is SNHLY and CDR2 is FYNNEI. In the source study's methods: From reference gene primer amplification, estimates of nucleated cell counts were derived. Produced via immunoSEQ multiplex PCR; TCRdb's table is partial and in-frame only. The D gene and trimming were derived from the DNA, and the V and J assignments and clone size from that table. The sample includes 250,000 to 350,000 clones, about 89% of them seen just once. The clonotype was recovered from a man aged 25-45 years with acute or convalescent COVID-19. J is TRBJ1-6 and V is TRBV2; 9 nucleotides line up with TRBD1. Sequencing input: peripheral blood. CDR3 sequence (DNA): TGTGCCAGCAGTGAAGAACAGGGGGCAAGGTCACCCCTCCACTTT. The encoded protein is CASSEEQGARSPLHF.